These 4 T cell receptor beta chains share one sample of origin, sequenced in a study of graft-versus-host responses after intestinal transplantation. TCRdb's copy holds only in-frame clones and misses some; the assay was immunoSEQ multiplex PCR. The sample has under 95,000 clones; 80% to 85% are singletons. No antigens are known for them. This specimen was unstimulated CD4+ T cells sorted from spleen or lymph node cells, taken before intestinal transplant. The receptor source for this set is a human donor who received an intestinal transplant.

The CDR3 DNA reads as TGTGCCAGCAGTCCCGAGCGGAGCTCCTACAATGAGCAGTTCTTC. Protein product: CASSPERSSYNEQFF. The chain links TRBV2 to TRBJ2-1; D is perhaps TRBD2 (5 bases). Per the germline V gene, CDR1 is SNHLY and CDR2 is FYNNEI. V lost 5 bases, J lost 0 bases, and 11 bases lay in between. There are 15 residues in the CDR3.

There are a few counts of this clone. This chain links TRBV6-5 with TRBJ2-7; the D is unclear. Germline lookup yields CDR1 MNHEY and CDR2 SVGAGI. CDR3 size: 11 residues. Trimming removed 2 bases from V and 7 bases from J, with 6 bases in between. In nucleotides, the CDR3 is TGTGCCAGCAGTTACGGCTTTGAGCAGTACTTC. Its protein is CASSYGFEQYF.

The J gene is TRBJ2-6, the V gene TRBV6-4; 8 nucleotides agree with TRBD1. Trimming took 6 bases from V and 4 from J; bases not matched to a gene: 8. Germline V gene sequence: CDR1 MRHNA, CDR2 SNTAGT. The CDR3 has 16 residues. CDR3 amino acids: CASSTGGTSGANVLTF. Here the CDR3 DNA reads TGTGCCAGCAGCACAGGGGGTACCTCGGGGGCCAACGTCCTGACTTTC.

The J gene is TRBJ2-7, the V gene TRBV5-1; weak D call: TRBD2 (5 bases). Looked up from germline, CDR1 is SGHRS and CDR2 is YFSETQ. Trimming took 4 bases from V and 5 from J, leaving 19 bases between them. This CDR3 is built from 15 residues. The CDR3, as DNA: TGCGCCAGCAGCCGTGGCTGGGGAGACTCTAACGAGCAGTACTTC. Its translation is CASSRGWGDSNEQYF.